The entry that follows covers one TCR beta chain sequence. The antigen remains undetermined. An end of the junction does not agree with germline; a read error may underlie this. There are 11 residues in the CDR3. CDR1 is MDHEN, CDR2 SYDVKM, per germline. This record belongs to a study of OX40 agonist ivuxolimab in advanced cancers. Study-level background: Patients were 82.7% male with ages roughly 20 to 90, mean 60.

The method was immunoSEQ multiplex PCR; TCRdb's version includes in-frame clones alone and lacks a portion of them. The table lists tens of thousands of clones, 80% to 85% of them singletons, with 20% to 25% in the top ten. Findings and caveats of the study: Both blood CD4+ and CD8+ T cells showed clonal growth by week 6 at 0.1 to 3.0 mg/kg. Among some nonresponders, normalized T-cell clonal expansion was also low.

This chain joins TRBV28 and TRBJ2-7, with TRBD2 identical over 8 bases. The sequenced sample was CD4+ or CD8+ T cells sorted from blood, obtained in a trial of the OX40 agonist ivuxolimab. This sequence was found in an adult with an advanced solid tumor such as melanoma, head and neck, liver or kidney cancer. This CDR3 reads CASSSSGSSSF. The CDR3 DNA sequence: TGTGCCAGCAGCTCGAGCGGGAGCTCTTCCTTC.